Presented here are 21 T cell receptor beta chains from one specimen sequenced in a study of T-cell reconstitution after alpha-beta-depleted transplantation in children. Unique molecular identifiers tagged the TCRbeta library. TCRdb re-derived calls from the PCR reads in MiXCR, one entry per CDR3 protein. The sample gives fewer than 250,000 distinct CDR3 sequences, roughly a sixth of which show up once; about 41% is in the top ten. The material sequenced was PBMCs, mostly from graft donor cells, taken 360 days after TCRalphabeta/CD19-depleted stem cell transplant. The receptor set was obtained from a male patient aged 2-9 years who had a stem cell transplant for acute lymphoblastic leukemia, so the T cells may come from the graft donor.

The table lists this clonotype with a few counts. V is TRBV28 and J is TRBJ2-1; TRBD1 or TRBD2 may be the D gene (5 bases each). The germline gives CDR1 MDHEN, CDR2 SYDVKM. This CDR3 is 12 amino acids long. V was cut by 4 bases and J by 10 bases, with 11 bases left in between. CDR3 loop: CASSSGRLEQFF. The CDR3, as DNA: TGTGCCAGCAGTTCGGGACGGTTGGAGCAGTTCTTC.

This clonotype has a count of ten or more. The CDR3 spells CASSPPRSGANVLTF. Here the CDR3 DNA reads TGTGCCAGCTCACCACCGCGATCTGGGGCCAACGTCCTGACTTTC. This chain connects TRBV18 to TRBJ2-6; D is ambiguous. CDR1 KGHSH and CDR2 LQKENI come from the germline V gene. The CDR3 sequence is 15 residues long. With 0 bases removed from V and 1 base from J, the gap between germline ends came to 4 bases. The full variable domain, with the rest looked up from reference TRBV18 and TRBJ2-6, is NAGVMQNPRHLVRRRGQEARLRCSPMKGHSHVYWYRQLPEEGLKFMVYLQKENIIDESGMPKERFSAEFPKEGPSILRIQQVVRGDSAAYFCASSPPRSGANVLTFGAGSRLTVL.

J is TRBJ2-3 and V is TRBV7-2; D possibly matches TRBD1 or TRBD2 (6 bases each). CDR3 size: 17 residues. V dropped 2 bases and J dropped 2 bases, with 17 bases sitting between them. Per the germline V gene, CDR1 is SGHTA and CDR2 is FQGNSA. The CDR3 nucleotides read TGTGCCAGCAGCTTACCCGGGGGCCCAGGAAACACAGATACGCAGTATTTT. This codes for CASSLPGGPGNTDTQYF.

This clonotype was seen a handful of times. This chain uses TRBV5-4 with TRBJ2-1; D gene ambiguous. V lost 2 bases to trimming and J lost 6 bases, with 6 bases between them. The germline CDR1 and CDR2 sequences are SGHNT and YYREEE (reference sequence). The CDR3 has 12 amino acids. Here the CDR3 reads CASSFLSNEQFF. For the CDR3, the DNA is TGTGCCAGCAGCTTCCTCAGCAATGAGCAGTTCTTC.

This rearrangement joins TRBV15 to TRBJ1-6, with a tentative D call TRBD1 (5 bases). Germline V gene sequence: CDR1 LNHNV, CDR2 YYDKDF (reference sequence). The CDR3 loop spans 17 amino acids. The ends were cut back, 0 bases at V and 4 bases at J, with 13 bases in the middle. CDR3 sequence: CATSRDRQSLYNSPLHF. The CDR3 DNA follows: TGTGCCACCAGCAGAGATCGACAGAGCTTGTATAATTCACCCCTCCACTTT.

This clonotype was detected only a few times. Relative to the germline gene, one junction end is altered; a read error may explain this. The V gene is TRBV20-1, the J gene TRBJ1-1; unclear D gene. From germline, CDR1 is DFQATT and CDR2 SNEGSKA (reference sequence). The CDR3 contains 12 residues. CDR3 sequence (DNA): TGCAGTGCTAGTCAGCTGAACGCTGAAGCTTTCTTT. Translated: CSASQLNAEAFF.

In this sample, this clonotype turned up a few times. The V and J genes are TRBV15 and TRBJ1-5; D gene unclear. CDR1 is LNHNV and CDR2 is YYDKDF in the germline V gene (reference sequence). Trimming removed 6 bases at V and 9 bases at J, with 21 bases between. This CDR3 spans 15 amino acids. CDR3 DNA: TGTGCCACCAGGCGAGCGGGGAGCCCAGGCCCGCCCCAGCATTTT. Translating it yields CATRRAGSPGPPQHF.

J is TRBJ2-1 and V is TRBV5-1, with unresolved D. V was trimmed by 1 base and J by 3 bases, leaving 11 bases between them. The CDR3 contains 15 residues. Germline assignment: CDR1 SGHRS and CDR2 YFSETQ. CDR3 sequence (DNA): TGCGCCAGCAGCTTGAACCTTTGGGACTACAATGAGCAGTTCTTC. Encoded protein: CASSLNLWDYNEQFF.

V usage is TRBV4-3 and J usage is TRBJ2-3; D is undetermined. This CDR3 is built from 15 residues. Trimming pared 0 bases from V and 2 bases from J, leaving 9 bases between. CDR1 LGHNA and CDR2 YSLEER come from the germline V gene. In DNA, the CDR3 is TGCGCCAGCAGCCAAGACGACTCAAACACAGATACGCAGTATTTT. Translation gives CASSQDDSNTDTQYF.

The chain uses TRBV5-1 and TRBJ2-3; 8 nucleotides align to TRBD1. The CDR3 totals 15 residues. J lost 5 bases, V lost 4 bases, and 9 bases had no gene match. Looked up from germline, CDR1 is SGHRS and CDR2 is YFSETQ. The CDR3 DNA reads TGCGCCAGCAGCATGGACAGGGTTGCAGGAGATACGCAGTATTTT. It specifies CASSMDRVAGDTQYF.

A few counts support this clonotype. The CDR3 nucleotides read TGCAGCGTCCACGGGACAATGAACACTGAAGCTTTCTTT. It is translated as CSVHGTMNTEAFF. V is TRBV29-1 and J is TRBJ1-1, with D possibly matching TRBD1 (6 bases). V was pared by 6 bases and J by 0 bases, with 11 bases between. Germline values: CDR1 SQVTM, CDR2 ANQGSEA. The CDR3 length is 13 residues.

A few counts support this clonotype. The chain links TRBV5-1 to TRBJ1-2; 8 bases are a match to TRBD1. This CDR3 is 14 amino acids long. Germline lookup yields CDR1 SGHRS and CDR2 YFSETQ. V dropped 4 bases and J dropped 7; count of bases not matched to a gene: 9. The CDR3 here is CASSENQGAVGYTF. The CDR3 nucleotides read TGCGCCAGCAGCGAGAATCAGGGGGCTGTTGGCTACACCTTC.

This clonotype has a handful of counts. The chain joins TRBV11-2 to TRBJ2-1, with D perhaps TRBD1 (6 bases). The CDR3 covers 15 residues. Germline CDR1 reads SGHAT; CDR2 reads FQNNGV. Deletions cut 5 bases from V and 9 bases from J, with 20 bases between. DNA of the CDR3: TGTGCCAGCAGCCTTCTAGGTACAGGGTTGGGTGAGCAGTTCTTC. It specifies CASSLLGTGLGEQFF.

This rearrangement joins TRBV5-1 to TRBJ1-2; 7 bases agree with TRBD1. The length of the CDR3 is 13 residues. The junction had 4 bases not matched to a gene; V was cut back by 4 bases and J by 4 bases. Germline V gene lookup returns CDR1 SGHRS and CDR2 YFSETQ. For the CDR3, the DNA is TGCGCCAGCAGCCTCCGGGACAGCTATGGCTACACCTTC. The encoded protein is CASSLRDSYGYTF.

CDR3 residues: CASGETGGRTEAFF. The CDR3 coding sequence is TGTGCCAGCGGAGAAACAGGGGGCCGGACTGAAGCTTTCTTT. The chain has TRBV6-2 or TRBV6-3 and TRBJ1-1; TRBD1 matches at 9 bases. The V gene end was trimmed by 8 bases and the J gene end by 5 bases; junction bases not matched to a gene: 9. CDR3 length equals 14 residues. Germline V gene sequence: CDR1 MNHEY, CDR2 SVGEGT.

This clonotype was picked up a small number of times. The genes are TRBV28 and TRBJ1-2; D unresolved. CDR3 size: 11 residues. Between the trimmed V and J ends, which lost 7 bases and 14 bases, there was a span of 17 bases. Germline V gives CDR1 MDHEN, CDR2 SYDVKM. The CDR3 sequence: CASTEIGMRTF. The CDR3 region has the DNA TGTGCCAGCACCGAGATAGGGATGAGGACCTTC.

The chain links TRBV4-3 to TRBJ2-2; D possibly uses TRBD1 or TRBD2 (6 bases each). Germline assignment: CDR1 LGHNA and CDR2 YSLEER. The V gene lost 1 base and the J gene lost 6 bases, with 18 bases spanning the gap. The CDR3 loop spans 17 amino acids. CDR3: CASSQVGALAKAGELFF. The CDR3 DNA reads TGCGCCAGCAGCCAAGTGGGGGCCCTAGCGAAGGCCGGGGAGCTGTTTTTT.

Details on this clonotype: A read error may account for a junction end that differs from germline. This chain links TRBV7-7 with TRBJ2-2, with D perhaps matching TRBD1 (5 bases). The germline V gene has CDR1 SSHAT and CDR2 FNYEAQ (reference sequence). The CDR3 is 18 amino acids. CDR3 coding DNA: TGTGCTAGCAGCTCTAAGGGTCCGGCGACAGCGAACACCGGGGAGCTGTTTTTT. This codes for CASSSKGPATANTGELFF.

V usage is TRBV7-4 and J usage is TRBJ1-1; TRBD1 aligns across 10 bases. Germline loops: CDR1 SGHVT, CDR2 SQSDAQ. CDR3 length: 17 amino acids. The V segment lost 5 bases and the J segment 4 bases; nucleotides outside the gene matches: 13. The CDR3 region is CASSPRLPTGGCTEAFF. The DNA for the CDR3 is TGTGCCAGCAGCCCCCGTCTCCCGACAGGGGGCTGCACTGAAGCTTTCTTT.

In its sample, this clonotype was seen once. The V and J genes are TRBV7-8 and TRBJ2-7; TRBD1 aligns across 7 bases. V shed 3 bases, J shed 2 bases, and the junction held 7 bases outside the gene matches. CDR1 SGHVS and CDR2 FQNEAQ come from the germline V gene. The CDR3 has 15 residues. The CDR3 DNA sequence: TGTGCCAGCAGCTTTCCGGGACAGACTGCCTACGAGCAGTACTTC. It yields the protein CASSFPGQTAYEQYF.

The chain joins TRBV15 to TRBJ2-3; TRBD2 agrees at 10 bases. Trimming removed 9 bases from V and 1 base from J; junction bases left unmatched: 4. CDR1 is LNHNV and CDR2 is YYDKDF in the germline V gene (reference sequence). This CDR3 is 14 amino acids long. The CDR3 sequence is CATKRGGGTDTQYF. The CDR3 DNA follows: TGTGCCACTAAGCGGGGGGGCGGCACAGATACGCAGTATTTT.